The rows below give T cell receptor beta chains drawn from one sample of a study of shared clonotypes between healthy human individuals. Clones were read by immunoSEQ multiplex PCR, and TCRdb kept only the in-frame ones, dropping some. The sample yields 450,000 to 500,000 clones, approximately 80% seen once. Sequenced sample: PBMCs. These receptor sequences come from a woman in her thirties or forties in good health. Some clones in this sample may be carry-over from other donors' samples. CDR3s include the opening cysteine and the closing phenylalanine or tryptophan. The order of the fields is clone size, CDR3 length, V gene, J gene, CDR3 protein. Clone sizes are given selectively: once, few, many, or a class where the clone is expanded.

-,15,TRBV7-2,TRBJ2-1,CASSLVGGGPNEQFF
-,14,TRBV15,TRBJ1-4,CATSQGATNEKLFF
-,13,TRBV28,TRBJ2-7,CASSLSGYYEQYF
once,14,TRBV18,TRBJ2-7,CASSIGQSSYEQYF
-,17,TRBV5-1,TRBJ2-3,CASSLVLAGSPTDTQYF
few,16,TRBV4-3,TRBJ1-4,CASSQDSRQGVGKLFF
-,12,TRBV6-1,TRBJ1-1,CASNPGRTEAFF
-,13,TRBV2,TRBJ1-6,CASTIQENSPLHF
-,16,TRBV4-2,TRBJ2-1,CASSRTSGSGVNEQFF
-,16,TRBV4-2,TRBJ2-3,CASSQFGLESTDTQYF
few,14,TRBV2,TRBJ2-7,CASSLGLAGGPKYF
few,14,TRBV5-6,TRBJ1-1,CASSSSRQGTEAFF
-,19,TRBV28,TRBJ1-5,CASSLLILAGKRSNQPQHF
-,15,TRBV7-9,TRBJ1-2,CASSNRDRRHYGYTF
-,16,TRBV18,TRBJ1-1,CASSPGTGRISTEAFF
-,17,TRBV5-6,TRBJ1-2,CASSLEFQGDPYYGYTF
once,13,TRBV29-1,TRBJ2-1,CSVVQGSYNEQFF
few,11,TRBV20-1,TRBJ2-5,CSARAQETQYF
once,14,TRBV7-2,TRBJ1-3,CASSSGAFGNTIYF
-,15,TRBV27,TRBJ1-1,CASSLSRGGDTEAFF
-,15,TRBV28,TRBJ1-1,CASSPDRSLNTEAFF
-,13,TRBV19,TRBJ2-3,CASRVGGADTQYF